The clone carrying this T cell receptor (beta chain) has just a few counts. Its antigen is not known. The entry originates in a study of T cells after yellow fever vaccination. Trimming took off 5 bases at V and 2 bases at J, with 10 bases between the two ends. The CDR3 contains 13 residues. Synthesis of TCR cDNA relied on 5'RACE template switching, which attached a universal primer site and UMIs. TCRdb processed the 5' RACE reads anew with MiXCR; each CDR3 protein has one entry. The sample records hundreds of thousands of distinct CDR3 sequences, about 13% being singletons. Study results and caveats: Most clones from primary vaccination resurfaced after the booster (around 95% CD4, less than 90% CD8). The secondary response peaked faster, at day 5 versus 15, but was weaker.

The clonotype originates from a man aged 25-40 years who received the YFV17D yellow fever vaccine. The sequenced sample was PBMCs, obtained on the day of the yellow fever booster vaccination. The gene calls are TRBV12-3 or TRBV12-4 and TRBJ2-7; D is unresolved. In nucleotides, the CDR3 is TGTGCCAGCAGTAAGACGGTTACCTACGAGCAGTACTTC. Amino acids: CASSKTVTYEQYF.